Described below is a single T cell receptor (beta chain) sequence and its context. Antigen: not known. The sample originates from a study of OX40 agonist ivuxolimab in advanced cancers. Findings of the study overall: Expanded clones were, on average, more numerous in CD8+ T cells than in CD4+.

This CDR3 spans 15 amino acids. CDR1 and CDR2 (germline): MGHRA, YSYEKL. V was cut by 3 bases and J by 9 bases, with 18 bases left in between. Profiled with immunoSEQ multiplex PCR; TCRdb holds only in-frame clones, not every one. The sample includes some 78,000 clones, around 86% of them seen just once. Sample: CD4+ or CD8+ T cells sorted from blood, taken in a trial of the OX40 agonist ivuxolimab. The rearrangement uses TRBV4-1 and TRBJ1-5; tentatively, D is TRBD1 (6 bases). The sequence came from an adult with an advanced solid tumor such as melanoma, head and neck, liver or kidney cancer. The CDR3 nucleotides are TGCGCCAGCAGCCAGGGACAAGGACCCCCGGCGCCCCAGCATTTT. Encoded protein: CASSQGQGPPAPQHF.